This TCR beta chain was observed in a study of CXCR3-negative and CXCR3-positive naive CD8 T cells (dated by TCRdb to the late 2010s). Study-wide context: Around 140 million TRB reads were obtained in total, roughly 1.5 +/- 0.3 million reads per library. Diversity and physicochemical repertoire analyses were performed on around twelve donors pooled from two independent experiments. Naive subsets from about 5 donors and memory cells from 3 donors were included in the TRBV-TRBJ cluster analysis.

The study at large found these results: TRB CDR3s from CXCR3-positive naive cells showed higher hydrophobicity (lower Kidera factor 4), lower energy, and higher strength and volume indices than CXCR3-negative naive cells. Because surface CD5, which is linked to self-reactivity in mice, was comparable between the naive subsets, TCR interaction strength was also inferred from the physicochemical properties of TRB CDR3s. Comparably high repertoire diversity was found in both naive subsets, whereas much lower repertoire diversity was found in memory CD8+ T cells. CXCR3 expression partially decreased after cryopreservation, so most assays used freshly isolated PBMCs. TRBV-TRBJ usage was similar between naive CXCR3-negative and CXCR3-positive cells from the same donor, while memory cells showed distinct patterns.

The CDR3 measures 15 amino acids from cysteine to phenylalanine. No coding sequence is recorded. From a lookup of the germline V gene (reference sequence), CDR1 and CDR2 are LGHDT and YNNKEL. For every CD8+ T cell subset, under 350,000 cells were flow-sorted straight into RLT lysis buffer, and each subset was sorted in triplicate. Naive CD8+ T cells were defined stringently as CD45RO-CCR7+CD27+CD95- to exclude memory contaminants. Standard density gradient centrifugation was used to isolate peripheral blood mononuclear cells from buffy coats. Naive CXCR3-negative and CXCR3-positive CD8+ T cells were flow-sorted on a FACSAria III. Total RNA was extracted from sorted cells with an RNeasy Mini Kit. Sequencing used a NextSeq 550. The Human TCR Profiling Kit (MiLaboratory) was used to prepare UMI-labeled 5' RACE TRB cDNA libraries. cDNA synthesis used the entire amount of extracted RNA, and PCR amplification then used the entire amount of cDNA produced. Libraries were prepared in parallel using an identical number of PCR cycles. Concerning the study's data processing: With a minimum of two reads required per UMI, MIGEC and MiXCR pulled out about 50,000 +/- 10,000 unique UMI-labeled TRB cDNA molecules from each library. On average, each library contained approximately 40,000 +/- 10,000 functional in-frame TRB CDR3 nucleotide clonotypes without stop codons. Diversity metrics, including normalized Shannon-Wiener and Chao1, were computed in VDJtools after downsampling to 5000 UMI-labeled TRB molecules per sample. Clonotype-size-weighted physicochemical properties of the central five CDR3 residues (interaction energy, strength, volume and Kidera factor 4) were computed in VDJtools. The reads went through TCRdb reprocessing, and each CDR3 protein sequence gets one entry with no DNA. These V and J calls derive from TCRdb rather than the authors' analysis. This sample's table lists roughly 140,000 distinct CDR3 sequences. The ten largest account for 0.25% to 0.3% of the sample.

As regards this clonotype: Its antigen is currently not known.

The sequence links TRBV3-1 to TRBJ1-1; lacking DNA, the TRBD1 call made by TCRdb goes unchecked. The TCR comes from a human donor in good health. Some clones in this sample may be carry-over from other donors' samples. The sequenced sample was naive CXCR3+ CD8+ T cells from blood. The label giving this sample's cell subset or site can be read as: CD45RO-CCR7+CD27+CD95- naive CD8+ T cells expressing CXCR3 (TNR3+). CDR3 reads: CASSQEMGGRSEAFF.